The text below deals with one T cell receptor (beta chain). This entry is derived from a study of blood T cell repertoires in COVID-19. Study background: The origin of the acute and convalescent COVID-19 samples was the United States, Italy and Spain. T cells, B-cell-depleted T cells, or PBMCs supplied cDNA or gDNA.

In the study's own analysis: Nucleated cell number was recorded as an estimate derived from reference gene primer amplification. Data came from immunoSEQ multiplex PCR; TCRdb stores just in-frame clones and leaves some out. V and J calls and clone size are copied from that table; D and trimming were computed from the DNA. The top ten clones hold about 48% of a sample with 20,000 to 25,000 clones, roughly 84% of them seen once. Germline-derived CDR1 and CDR2 are SGDLS and YYNGEE. This CDR3 spans 13 amino acids. V lost 3 bases, J lost 0 bases, and 4 bases lay in between. The clonotype originates from an older man with acute or convalescent COVID-19. Sequencing was carried out using peripheral blood. V and J are TRBV9 and TRBJ1-5; D gene unclear. CDR3 nucleotides: TGTGCCAGCAGCGCAGGTAGCAATCAGCCCCAGCATTTT. Translation: CASSAGSNQPQHF. Supplemented by reference TRBV9 and TRBJ1-5, the full variable domain reads DSGVTQTPKHLITATGQRVTLRCSPRSGDLSVYWYQQSLDQGLQFLIQYYNGEERAKGNILERFSAQQFPDLHSELNLSSLELGDSALYFCASSAGSNQPQHFGDGTRLSIL.